Given below is one T cell receptor beta chain in context. What it recognizes is unknown. There are 13 residues in the CDR3. TCRdb reprocessed the 5' RACE reads and stores each CDR3 protein as one record, lacking DNA. The sample data list about 160,000 distinct CDR3 sequences. The entry originates in a study of monozygotic twins with inflammatory bowel disease. Points from the study as a whole: Reduced clonotype sharing with other individuals was observed in IBD patients relative to healthy twins, especially with disease activity.

The sequence was obtained from a human donor with ulcerative colitis or Crohn's disease, or a healthy co-twin of an affected twin (not recorded which). The chain combines TRBV12-3 or TRBV12-4 with TRBJ2-7; TCRdb names TRBD1, which stays unverified in the absence of DNA. The sequenced material came from blood. The CDR3 region is CASRPGTEYEQYF.